Following are 7 T cell receptor beta chains from one sample sequenced in a study of radiotherapy plus CTLA-4 blockade in lung cancer. Method: immunoSEQ multiplex PCR; TCRdb's copy keeps in-frame clones and lacks some. Of 130,000 or so clones listed, just under 90% are singletons. Sample: peripheral blood, taken from a patient treated with radiotherapy plus ipilimumab. The receptors shown here come from a human donor with non-small cell lung cancer that progressed on radiotherapy plus ipilimumab.

The table lists this clone with a count of one. The chain joins TRBV5-1 to TRBJ2-5; weak D call: TRBD2 (5 bases). CDR3 size: 14 residues. Trimming took off 0 bases at V and 5 bases at J, with 11 bases between the two ends. In germline, CDR1 is SGHRS, CDR2 YFSETQ. CDR3 protein: CASSLELREETQYF. The DNA for the CDR3 is TGCGCCAGCAGCTTGGAGTTAAGGGAGGAGACCCAGTACTTC.

The J gene is TRBJ2-3, the V gene TRBV5-4; possible D gene TRBD2, 5 bases. V was trimmed by 4 bases and J by 2 bases, leaving 17 bases between them. The CDR3 consists of 16 residues. Germline CDR1 is SGHNT and CDR2 is YYREEE (reference sequence). CDR3 protein: CASSLGLPGYTDTQYF. The DNA for the CDR3 is TGTGCCAGCAGCCTTGGATTACCGGGATACACAGATACGCAGTATTTT.

A single count supports this clone. The chain has TRBV18 and TRBJ2-7; D gene uncertain. The V and J ends lost 0 bases and 0 bases respectively, with 9 bases between them. Germline CDR1 reads KGHSH; CDR2 reads LQKENI. This CDR3 has 15 residues. CDR3 region: CASSPPGPSSYEQYF. Here the CDR3 DNA reads TGTGCCAGCTCACCACCCGGACCTAGCTCCTACGAGCAGTACTTC.

The chain is built from TRBV7-9 and TRBJ2-5; no firm D call. V dropped 5 bases and J dropped 5 bases, with 18 bases sitting between them. The CDR3 is 15 amino acids. CDR1 and CDR2 (germline): SEHNR, FQNEAQ (reference sequence). In DNA form, the CDR3 reads TGTGCCAGCAGCCCCCGATGGGCAGGCAGGGAGACCCAGTACTTC. Translated, it gives CASSPRWAGRETQYF. Combining the CDR3 with reference TRBV7-9 and TRBJ2-5 gives the whole variable domain DTGVSQNPRHKITKRGQNVTFRCDPISEHNRLYWYRQTLGQGPEFLTYFQNEAQLEKSRLLSDRFSAERPKGSFSTLEIQRTEQGDSAMYLCASSPRWAGRETQYFGPGTRLLVL.

Comment on this clone: Other nucleotide sequences from this sample produce the same CDR3. The CDR3 DNA reads as TGCAGTGCTAGAGTGGGAGAGACCCAGTACTTC. This encodes CSARVGETQYF. The chain recombines TRBV20-1 with TRBJ2-5; D ambiguous. The CDR3 consists of 11 residues. Trimming left V 1 base short and J 4 bases short, with 4 bases between. Germline assignment: CDR1 DFQATT and CDR2 SNEGSKA (reference sequence).

This chain joins TRBV25-1 and TRBJ2-5; D might be TRBD1 (6 bases). The CDR3 spans 13 residues. Germline values: CDR1 MGHDK, CDR2 SYGVNS. V was clipped by 5 bases and J by 6 bases, with 13 bases between them. The CDR3 nucleotides read TGTGCCAGCAGTTTACAGGGTTCGCAGACCCAGTACTTC. Translated, it gives CASSLQGSQTQYF.

The chain links TRBV4-1 to TRBJ2-7; D ambiguous. Trimming stripped 1 base from V and 3 bases from J, with 10 bases between. Germline-derived CDR1 and CDR2 are MGHRA and YSYEKL. The CDR3 length is 14 residues. CDR3 region: CASSQGGRVYEQYF. The CDR3 DNA is TGCGCCAGCAGCCAAGGTGGCCGAGTCTACGAGCAGTACTTC.